This is a list of T cell receptor beta chains from one sample in a study of T cells after yellow fever vaccination. TCRdb used MiXCR to reprocess the 5' RACE reads, holding one entry per CDR3 protein. The sample holds more than 450,000 distinct CDR3 sequences; about a fifth are singletons and the top ten take about 15%. The sample here was PBMCs, taken approximately 22 days after the first yellow fever vaccination. These receptors all stem from a man between 18 and 35 years old who received the YFV17D yellow fever vaccine. CDR3s include the opening cysteine and the closing phenylalanine or tryptophan. The D gene is left open where the match is weak. Clone sizes are given selectively: once, few, many, or a class where the clone is expanded.

.,TRBJ1-5,many,TRBV4-1,CASSQDMGSNQPQHF,TGCGCCAGCAGCCAAGATATGGGGAGCAATCAGCCCCAGCATTTT
.,TRBJ1-2,.,TRBV11-2,CASSLAAGTIDGYTF,TGTGCCAGCAGCTTAGCCGCCGGGACTATCGATGGCTACACCTTC
.,TRBJ1-2,few,TRBV5-6,CASSLEMGPYGYTF,TGTGCCAGCAGCTTGGAAATGGGACCCTATGGCTACACCTTC
.,TRBJ2-7,few,TRBV29-1,CSVEDHGTGEQYF,TGCAGCGTTGAAGATCATGGGACGGGCGAGCAGTACTTC
.,TRBJ1-5,few,TRBV7-2,CASSLVPGLNQPQHF,TGTGCCAGCAGCTTAGTACCGGGGTTGAATCAGCCCCAGCATTTT
TRBD2,TRBJ2-1,few,TRBV20-1,CSPGSGSGGNEQFF,TGCAGTCCCGGGAGTGGTAGCGGGGGAAATGAGCAGTTCTTC
.,TRBJ1-2,few,TRBV12-3/TRBV12-4,CASSLKASGGYTF,TGTGCCAGCAGTTTAAAAGCGTCAGGGGGCTACACCTTC
TRBD1,TRBJ2-2,.,TRBV5-6,CASRRDRAAGELFF,TGTGCCAGCAGAAGGGACAGGGCGGCCGGGGAGCTGTTTTTT
TRBD2,TRBJ2-1,few,TRBV4-3,CASSQASGGPWEFF,TGCGCCAGCAGCCAAGCTTCGGGGGGGCCGTGGGAGTTCTTC
.,TRBJ2-1,few,TRBV20-1,CSARRMSEQFF,TGCAGTGCTAGACGGATGAGTGAGCAGTTCTTC
.,TRBJ2-1,few,TRBV7-9,CASSSTHRGGFFRGFF,TGTGCCAGCAGCTCCACCCATCGGGGCGGTTTTTTTAGGGGGTTCTTC
.,TRBJ1-1,few,TRBV4-1,CASSQVDTLNTEAFF,TGCGCCAGCAGCCAAGTGGACACGTTGAACACTGAAGCTTTCTTT
.,TRBJ2-7,.,TRBV7-2,CASSLIPYLTYEQYF,TGTGCCAGCAGCTTAATACCCTATCTCACCTACGAGCAGTACTTC
.,TRBJ1-3,.,TRBV7-2,CASSFITGNTIYF,TGTGCCAGCAGCTTCATAACCGGAAACACCATATATTTT
.,TRBJ1-5,few,TRBV12-3/TRBV12-4,CASSLTRTDPNQPQHF,TGTGCCAGCAGTTTAACCAGGACCGATCCAAATCAGCCCCAGCATTTT
.,TRBJ2-2,few,TRBV12-3/TRBV12-4,CASSFETVNTGELFF,TGTGCCAGCAGTTTTGAGACGGTGAACACCGGGGAGCTGTTTTTT
TRBD1,TRBJ1-2,few,TRBV6-2/TRBV6-3,CASSITGGIYGYTF,TGTGCCAGCAGTATAACAGGGGGAATCTATGGCTACACCTTC
.,TRBJ2-3,few,TRBV10-3,CAINRQSTDTQYF,TGTGCCATCAATCGACAGAGCACAGATACGCAGTATTTT
.,TRBJ2-5,few,TRBV5-1,CASSLSATKETQYF,TGCGCCAGCAGCTTGTCCGCTACTAAAGAGACCCAGTACTTC
TRBD2,TRBJ2-5,few,TRBV4-1,CASSQLGLAGRETQYF,TGCGCCAGCAGCCAACTGGGACTAGCGGGGCGGGAGACCCAGTACTTC
TRBD1,TRBJ2-6,.,TRBV13,CASSVGQGMEAGANVLTF,TGTGCCAGCAGCGTAGGACAGGGTATGGAGGCTGGGGCCAACGTCCTGACTTTC
.,TRBJ1-2,.,TRBV5-1,CASSSTVVYGYTF,TGCGCCAGCAGCTCTACAGTGGTCTATGGCTACACCTTC
.,TRBJ1-4,few,TRBV18,CASSQEQTGLFF,TGTGCCAGCTCCCAGGAGCAGACAGGACTGTTTTTT
.,TRBJ2-3,many,TRBV28,CAASLRTDTQYF,TGTGCCGCATCCCTCCGGACAGATACGCAGTATTTT
.,TRBJ2-1,.,TRBV12-3/TRBV12-4,CASSYDYNEQFF,TGTGCCAGCAGTTACGACTACAATGAGCAGTTCTTC
.,TRBJ2-1,few,TRBV19,CASSIMDNEQFF,TGTGCCAGTAGTATTATGGACAATGAGCAGTTCTTC
.,TRBJ1-1,few,TRBV5-1,CASSLARLDTEAFF,TGCGCCAGCAGCTTGGCTCGGTTGGACACTGAAGCTTTCTTT
TRBD2,TRBJ2-5,.,TRBV4-1,CASSQVGLASSETQYF,TGCGCCAGCAGCCAAGTCGGACTAGCGAGCTCAGAGACCCAGTACTTC
TRBD2,TRBJ2-3,.,TRBV20-1,CSALPGLGDTDTQYF,TGCAGTGCTTTACCGGGACTAGGAGACACAGATACGCAGTATTTT
.,TRBJ2-3,.,TRBV2,CASSDPGRRVDTQYF,TGTGCCAGCAGTGATCCCGGTAGGAGGGTCGATACGCAGTATTTT
.,TRBJ2-3,few,TRBV4-1,CASSQGEDTQYF,TGCGCCAGCAGCCAAGGTGAGGATACGCAGTATTTT